These 4 T cell receptor beta chains were all obtained from the same sample, sequenced in a study of T cell responses to AZD1222 COVID-19 vaccine. Some clones are missing from TCRdb's copy, which holds only in-frame ones; the method was immunoSEQ multiplex PCR. Of roughly 150,000 clones in the sample, more than 85% were seen once. The material sequenced was peripheral blood, taken 28 days after the second AZD1222 dose. The receptors here all came from an adult who received the AZD1222 COVID-19 vaccine.

This clone was seen just once. The V and J genes are TRBV19 and TRBJ2-7; D ambiguous. This CDR3 region has 13 residues. The germline CDR1 and CDR2 sequences are LNHDA and SQIVND (reference sequence). Between the trimmed V and J ends, which lost 3 bases and 2 bases, there was a span of 8 bases. The CDR3 DNA reads as TGTGCCAGTAGTATCGGTGTTACCTACGAGCAGTACTTC. Its translation is CASSIGVTYEQYF. Filled out from reference TRBV19 and TRBJ2-7, the complete variable domain reads DGGITQSPKYLFRKEGQNVTLSCEQNLNHDAMYWYRQDPGQGLRLIYYSQIVNDFQKGDIAEGYSVSREKKESFPLTVTSAQKNPTAFYLCASSIGVTYEQYFGPGTRLTVT.

The rearrangement joins TRBV27 to TRBJ2-1; TRBD1 matches 8 bases. Germline assignment: CDR1 MNHEY and CDR2 SMNVEV (reference sequence). V dropped 1 base and J dropped 6; count of bases not matched to a gene: 5. The CDR3 length is 15 residues. The CDR3 nucleotides read TGTGCCAGCAGTTTATGGGGGACAGGATCCAATGAGCAGTTCTTC. Its protein product is CASSLWGTGSNEQFF.

V is TRBV29-1 and J is TRBJ2-3; D is possibly TRBD1 (6 bases). Trimming removed 7 bases at V and 3 bases at J, with 11 bases between. The CDR3 totals 12 residues. Germline CDR1 SQVTM, CDR2 ANQGSEA. The CDR3 sequence: CSAGHNTDTQYF. The CDR3 DNA sequence: TGCAGCGCGGGACATAATACAGATACGCAGTATTTT.

DNA for the CDR3: TGTGCCAGCAGCTTGCCGGGGGGGATCCTGTTTTTT. Protein product: CASSLPGGILFF. This rearrangement joins TRBV7-2 to TRBJ1-4; tentatively, D is TRBD1 (5 bases). Deletions cut 3 bases from V and 14 bases from J, with 13 bases between. The CDR3 consists of 12 residues. The germline gives CDR1 SGHTA, CDR2 FQGNSA. Complete variable domain (other parts from reference TRBV7-2 and TRBJ1-4): GAGVSQSPSNKVTEKGKDVELRCDPISGHTALYWYRQSLGQGLEFLIYFQGNSAPDKSGLPSDRFSAERTGGSVSTLTIQRTQQEDSAVYLCASSLPGGILFFGSGTQLSVL.